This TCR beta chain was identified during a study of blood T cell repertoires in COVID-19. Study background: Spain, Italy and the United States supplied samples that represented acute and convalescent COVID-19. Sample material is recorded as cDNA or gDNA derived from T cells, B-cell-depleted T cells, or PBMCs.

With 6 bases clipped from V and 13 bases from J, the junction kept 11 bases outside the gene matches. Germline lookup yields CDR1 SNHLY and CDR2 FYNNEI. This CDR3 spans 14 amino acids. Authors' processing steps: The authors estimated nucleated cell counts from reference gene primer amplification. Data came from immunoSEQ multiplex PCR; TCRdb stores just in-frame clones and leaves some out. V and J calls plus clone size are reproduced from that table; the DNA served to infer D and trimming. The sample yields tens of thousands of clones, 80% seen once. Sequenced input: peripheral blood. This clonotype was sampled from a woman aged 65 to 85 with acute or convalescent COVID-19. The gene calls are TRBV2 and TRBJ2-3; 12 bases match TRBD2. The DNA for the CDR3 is TGTGCCAGCAGAGACGGACTAGCGGGGCCCCGGAAGTATTTT. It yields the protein CASRDGLAGPRKYF.